Detailed here is one T cell receptor beta chain. The germline V gene encodes CDR1 SGDLS and CDR2 YYNGEE. Trimming removed 4 bases at V and 1 base at J, with 14 bases between. The CDR3 has 15 residues. The sample belongs to a study of blood T cell repertoires in COVID-19. At the level of the study: Samples representing acute and convalescent COVID-19 were sourced from the United States, Italy and Spain. The analysed material was cDNA or gDNA that came from T cells, B-cell-depleted T cells, or PBMCs.

TCRdb's copy holds only in-frame clones and misses some; the assay was immunoSEQ multiplex PCR. This sample has about 69,000 clones, with 75% to 85% found just once. The sequence came from a human donor in a cohort sampled during active COVID-19. What was sequenced was peripheral blood. V usage is TRBV9 and J usage is TRBJ2-5; perhaps TRBD2 as D (6 bases). The CDR3 coding sequence is TGTGCCAGCAGCATCCAAGGGACTTTCCAAGAGACCCAGTACTTC. Residues: CASSIQGTFQETQYF. The variable domain in full, with the rest retrieved from reference TRBV9 and TRBJ2-5, is DSGVTQTPKHLITATGQRVTLRCSPRSGDLSVYWYQQSLDQGLQFLIQYYNGEERAKGNILERFSAQQFPDLHSELNLSSLELGDSALYFCASSIQGTFQETQYFGPGTRLLVL.